The present T cell receptor (beta chain) was sequenced within a study of blood T cell repertoires in COVID-19. Clones were read by immunoSEQ multiplex PCR, and TCRdb kept only the in-frame ones, dropping some. The data show over 250,000 clones, with roughly 89% seen just once and approximately 9% held by the top ten. The CDR3 is 15 amino acids. V lost 3 bases to trimming and J lost 2 bases; unmatched junction nucleotides: 9. CDR1 and CDR2 from the germline V gene are DFQATT and SNEGSKA (reference sequence). This chain uses TRBV20-1 with TRBJ2-7, with 8 bases fitting TRBD1. The source material was PBMCs or T cells enriched from blood (not recorded which). The origin of this receptor is a woman between 18 and 29 years old who had recovered from COVID-19. Here the CDR3 reads CSASTRGQATYEQYF. CDR3 nucleotide sequence: TGCAGTGCTAGTACCCGGGGACAGGCCACCTACGAGCAGTACTTC.